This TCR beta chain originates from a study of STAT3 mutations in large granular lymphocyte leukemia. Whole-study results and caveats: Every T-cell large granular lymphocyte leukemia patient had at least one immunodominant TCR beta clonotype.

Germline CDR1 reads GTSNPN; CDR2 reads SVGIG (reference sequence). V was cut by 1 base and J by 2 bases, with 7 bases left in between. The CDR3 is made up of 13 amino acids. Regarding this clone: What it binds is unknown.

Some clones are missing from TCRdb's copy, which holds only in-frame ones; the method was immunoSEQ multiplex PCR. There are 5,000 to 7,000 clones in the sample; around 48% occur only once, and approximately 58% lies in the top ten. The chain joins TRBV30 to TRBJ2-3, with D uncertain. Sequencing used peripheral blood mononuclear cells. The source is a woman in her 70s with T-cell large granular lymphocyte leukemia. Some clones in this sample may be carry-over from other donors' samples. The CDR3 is CAWSDSFTDTQYF. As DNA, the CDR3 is TGTGCCTGGAGTGACTCATTCACAGATACGCAGTATTTT.